The entry that follows covers one T cell receptor beta chain sequence. Its antigen is unidentified. This record comes from a study of T-cell reconstitution after alpha-beta-depleted transplantation in children. TCRbeta library preparation incorporated unique molecular identifiers. TCRdb independently ran MiXCR on the PCR reads; one entry per CDR3 protein. The sample has 580,000 or so distinct CDR3 sequences; under 30% are singletons. The CDR3 has 14 residues. Germline V gives CDR1 MNHNS, CDR2 SASEGT. Trimming removed 7 bases from V and 7 bases from J; junction bases left unmatched: 8. General study points: T-cell numbers and diversity one year post-transplant derived largely from freshly generated T cells.

The chain links TRBV6-1 to TRBJ1-3; TRBD1 matches at 9 bases. Sequences were derived from PBMCs, mostly from graft donor cells, sampled 360 days after TCRalphabeta/CD19-depleted stem cell transplant. This clonotype was sampled from a boy under three years old who had a stem cell transplant for acute myeloid leukemia, so the T cells may come from the graft donor. CDR3 coding DNA: TGTGCCAGCACTCCGGACAGGGGAGGGAACACCATATATTTT. This translates into CASTPDRGGNTIYF.